The 25 T cell receptor beta chains below come from one sample, sequenced in a study of blood T cell repertoires in COVID-19. Clones were read by immunoSEQ multiplex PCR, and TCRdb kept only the in-frame ones, dropping some. The sample consists of roughly 200,000 clones, around 86% of them appearing once. Sequences were obtained from PBMCs or T cells enriched from blood (not recorded which). These receptors were taken from a man aged 25-40 years in a cohort exposed to, infected with or recovered from COVID-19 (not recorded which).

This chain uses TRBV7-2 with TRBJ2-5; TRBD2 aligns across 11 bases. Trimming at V came to 1 base and at J to 4 bases, leaving 8 bases not matched to a gene. The CDR3 is 17 amino acids. Germline V gene data show CDR1 as SGHTA and CDR2 as FQGNSA. The CDR3 coding sequence is TGTGCCAGCAGCTTAGAGTTTGATAGCGGGAGGGGAGAGACCCAGTACTTC. As protein: CASSLEFDSGRGETQYF.

Comments on this clone: The same CDR3 can be traced to other DNA sequences in this sample. The gene calls are TRBV28 and TRBJ1-1; TRBD1 is a possible D gene (5 bases). Trimming removed 4 bases at V and 4 bases at J, with 13 bases between. Germline V gene sequence: CDR1 MDHEN, CDR2 SYDVKM. The CDR3 length is 14 residues. Here the CDR3 reads CASSSPGQATEAFF. The CDR3 DNA reads as TGTGCCAGCAGTTCCCCTGGACAAGCCACTGAAGCTTTCTTT.

The genes are TRBV4-1 and TRBJ1-2; tentative D call: TRBD1 (5 bases). Germline-derived CDR1 and CDR2 are MGHRA and YSYEKL. Trimming removed 0 bases from V and 2 bases from J, with 16 bases in between. There are 17 residues in the CDR3. The CDR3 coding sequence is TGCGCCAGCAGCCAAGACCTCCCGACAGTGTCGAACTATGGCTACACCTTC. Translating it yields CASSQDLPTVSNYGYTF.

CDR3 DNA: TGTGCCAGCAGTTCCAGGGGGCCTGGGGCCAACGTCCTGACTTTC. Amino acid sequence: CASSSRGPGANVLTF. The chain uses TRBV28 and TRBJ2-6; 8 bases are a match to TRBD1. V dropped 4 bases and J dropped 2; count of bases not matched to a gene: 1. CDR3 length: 15 amino acids. Germline CDR1 is MDHEN and CDR2 is SYDVKM. The variable domain in full, with the rest retrieved from reference TRBV28 and TRBJ2-6, is DVKVTQSSRYLVKRTGEKVFLECVQDMDHENMFWYRQDPGLGLRLIYFSYDVKMKEKGDIPEGYSVSREKKERFSLILESASTNQTSMYLCASSSRGPGANVLTFGAGSRLTVL.

The CDR3 reads CASSISLPAGGNNEQFF. CDR3 DNA sequence: TGTGCCAGTAGTATCTCCCTTCCTGCGGGAGGAAACAATGAGCAGTTCTTC. V and J are TRBV19 and TRBJ2-1, with 8 bases that match TRBD2. The V and J ends lost 3 bases and 5 bases, in that order; junction bases with no gene match: 12. The CDR3 loop spans 17 amino acids. Germline CDR1 reads LNHDA; CDR2 reads SQIVND (reference sequence).

The rearrangement joins TRBV10-3 to TRBJ1-1; no firm D call. Germline lookup yields CDR1 ENHRY and CDR2 SYGVKD. V was cut by 0 bases and J by 0 bases, with 8 bases left in between. This CDR3 is built from 15 residues. The CDR3 reads CAISESQDLNTEAFF. CDR3 sequence (DNA): TGTGCCATCAGTGAGTCCCAGGATTTGAACACTGAAGCTTTCTTT.

The chain is built from TRBV28 and TRBJ2-1; D remains ambiguous. The ends were cut back, 3 bases at V and 0 bases at J, with 15 bases in the middle. This CDR3 contains 17 residues. Per the germline V gene, CDR1 is MDHEN and CDR2 is SYDVKM. The CDR3 here is CASSFSVAESSYNEQFF. CDR3 in DNA: TGTGCCAGCAGTTTTTCGGTGGCGGAAAGCTCCTACAATGAGCAGTTCTTC.

CDR3 nucleotide sequence: TGTGCCAGCAGTTTGACAGGGTATGACACTGAAGCTTTCTTT. This gives the protein CASSLTGYDTEAFF. This rearrangement joins TRBV27 to TRBJ1-1; 7 positions match TRBD1. The CDR3 runs 14 residues. The germline V gene has CDR1 MNHEY and CDR2 SMNVEV (reference sequence). After removal of 3 bases from V and 3 bases from J, the junction contained 4 bases not matched to a gene.

The J gene is TRBJ1-1, the V gene TRBV28; D not resolved. Per the germline V gene, CDR1 is MDHEN and CDR2 is SYDVKM. Between the trimmed V and J ends, which lost 8 bases and 3 bases, there was a span of 13 bases. This CDR3 is 13 amino acids long. In DNA form, the CDR3 reads TGTGCCAGCCTACTCCACCAGGACACTGAAGCTTTCTTT. It encodes CASLLHQDTEAFF.

This sequence joins TRBV28 and TRBJ1-1, with 8 positions matching TRBD1. The trim removed 3 bases at V and 2 bases at J, leaving 8 bases unmatched. The CDR3 extends over 16 amino acids. The V gene's germline CDR1 is MDHEN and CDR2 SYDVKM. The CDR3 nucleotides are TGTGCCAGCAGTTTGCGACAGGGACAGGCAAACACTGAAGCTTTCTTT. It yields the protein CASSLRQGQANTEAFF.

V usage is TRBV7-6 and J usage is TRBJ2-7, with a possible D match to TRBD2 (6 bases). V was trimmed by 3 bases and J by 3 bases, leaving 15 bases between them. This CDR3 region has 15 residues. Per germline, CDR1 SGHVS and CDR2 FNYEAQ. The CDR3, as DNA: TGTGCCAGCAGCTTGCGTAATTCGGGGGTCTACGAGCAGTACTTC. Amino acids: CASSLRNSGVYEQYF.

The gene calls are TRBV28 and TRBJ2-7, with 9 nucleotides matching TRBD1. Trimming cost V 2 bases and J 2 bases; bases outside gene matches: 4. The germline gives CDR1 MDHEN, CDR2 SYDVKM. The length of the CDR3 is 15 residues. The CDR3 DNA follows: TGTGCCAGCAGTTTAGCACAGGGGGCTGCCTACGAGCAGTACTTC. It translates to CASSLAQGAAYEQYF.

The J gene is TRBJ1-1, the V gene TRBV25-1, with TRBD1 matching over 8 bases. Germline loops: CDR1 MGHDK, CDR2 SYGVNS. Unmatched junction bases numbered 8, after V lost 6 bases and J lost 5 bases. CDR3 size: 14 residues. DNA of the CDR3: TGTGCCAGCAGAGGACAGGGTGGGTATACTGAAGCTTTCTTT. It yields the protein CASRGQGGYTEAFF. The whole variable domain, filled in from reference TRBV25-1 and TRBJ1-1, reads EADIYQTPRYLVIGTGKKITLECSQTMGHDKMYWYQQDPGMELHLIHYSYGVNSTEKGDLSSESTVSRIRTEHFPLTLESARPSHTSQYLCASRGQGGYTEAFFGQGTRLTVV.

This chain connects TRBV6-1 to TRBJ1-5; possibly TRBD1 for D (5 bases). Trimming left V 0 bases short and J 0 bases short, with 6 bases between. Per germline, CDR1 MNHNS and CDR2 SASEGT. This CDR3 is 15 amino acids long. CDR3 residues: CASSEAGVSNQPQHF. The CDR3 nucleotides read TGTGCCAGCAGTGAAGCAGGGGTTAGCAATCAGCCCCAGCATTTT.

The chain employs TRBV3-1 (or the pseudogene TRBV3-2) and TRBJ1-2; TRBD1 aligns across 10 bases. V lost 1 base and J lost 3; bases outside the gene matches: 5. CDR1 is LGHDT and CDR2 is YNNKEL in the germline V gene (reference sequence). The CDR3 loop spans 16 amino acids. The CDR3 coding sequence is TGTGCCAGCAGCCAAGGTGGGGGACAGGGGTACTATGGCTACACCTTC. Its translation is CASSQGGGQGYYGYTF.

The chain links TRBV27 to TRBJ1-1; TRBD1 aligns across 7 bases. This CDR3 has 15 residues. Germline V gives CDR1 MNHEY, CDR2 SMNVEV (reference sequence). The V segment lost 3 bases and the J segment 3 bases; nucleotides outside the gene matches: 7. CDR3 loop: CASSLYQGVDTEAFF. The CDR3 DNA sequence: TGTGCCAGCAGTTTGTATCAGGGGGTTGACACTGAAGCTTTCTTT.

On this clone itself: This specimen includes other DNA sequences encoding the same CDR3. The chain couples TRBV6-5 to TRBJ1-2; D is unclear. This CDR3 comprises 13 residues. V was shortened by 5 bases and J by 2 bases, with 9 bases between the two germline ends. Germline values: CDR1 MNHEY, CDR2 SVGAGI. CDR3 nucleotides: TGTGCCAGCAGTCAAACCGGGAACTATGGCTACACCTTC. It specifies CASSQTGNYGYTF.

The V gene is TRBV4-1, the J gene TRBJ2-7, with TRBD1 as a possible D gene (6 bases). The CDR3 is made up of 14 amino acids. Germline CDR1 and CDR2: MGHRA and YSYEKL. Trimming pared 3 bases from V and 3 bases from J, leaving 12 bases between. This chain's CDR3 is CASSQGASLYEQYF. For the CDR3, the DNA is TGCGCCAGCAGCCAGGGGGCGAGCCTCTACGAGCAGTACTTC.

CDR3 protein: CASSGGVTEAFF. DNA for the CDR3: TGTGCCAGCAGTGGGGGGGTCACTGAAGCTTTCTTT. The chain employs TRBV28 and TRBJ1-1; D perhaps matches TRBD1 (5 bases). CDR3 length equals 12 residues. The germline V gene has CDR1 MDHEN and CDR2 SYDVKM. Trimming took off 5 bases at V and 4 bases at J, with 8 bases between the two ends.

The rearrangement uses TRBV5-1 and TRBJ2-1; 9 bases map to TRBD2. The CDR3 consists of 20 residues. Trimming removed 5 bases from V and 0 bases from J; junction bases left unmatched: 18. The V gene's germline CDR1 is SGHRS and CDR2 YFSETQ. The CDR3 DNA reads as TGCGCCAGCAGACTTAGAACGGGACTAGCCGGACAACCCTCCTACAATGAGCAGTTCTTC. Translated, it gives CASRLRTGLAGQPSYNEQFF.

The count of this clone is one. J is TRBJ2-2 and V is TRBV7-9; D is unresolved. CDR3 length equals 15 residues. Germline V gene lookup returns CDR1 SEHNR and CDR2 FQNEAQ (reference sequence). V lost 5 bases to trimming and J lost 4 bases, with 14 bases between them. CDR3 in amino acids: CASSAGAGFTGELFF. As DNA, the CDR3 is TGTGCCAGCAGCGCCGGAGCTGGGTTCACCGGGGAGCTGTTTTTT.

The CDR3 DNA reads as TGCGCCAGCAGCCAACAGGCCTTGACGCAGTATTTT. This codes for CASSQQALTQYF. V is TRBV5-1 and J is TRBJ2-3, with D possibly TRBD1 on 5 matching bases. The V gene's germline CDR1 is SGHRS and CDR2 YFSETQ. CDR3 size: 12 residues. The V gene lost 4 bases and the J gene lost 9 bases, with 12 bases spanning the gap.

The V gene is TRBV15, the J gene TRBJ1-3, with D maybe TRBD1 (5 bases). Germline CDR1 LNHNV, CDR2 YYDKDF (reference sequence). This CDR3 is 14 amino acids long. V gave up 0 bases and J gave up 12 bases, with 15 bases separating them. CDR3 sequence reads: CATSRDRAGPNIYF. In nucleotides, the CDR3 is TGTGCCACCAGCAGAGATAGAGCAGGGCCCAACATATATTTT.

The chain joins TRBV15 to TRBJ2-3; TRBD2 might be the D (6 bases). The V end lost 8 bases, the J end lost 6 bases, and 15 bases lay between the germline ends. This CDR3 region has 13 residues. Germline V gene sequence: CDR1 LNHNV, CDR2 YYDKDF (reference sequence). The CDR3 region is CATERVPDDTQYF. The CDR3 nucleotides are TGTGCCACCGAGCGGGTCCCCGACGATACGCAGTATTTT.

The J gene is TRBJ1-4, the V gene TRBV4-1; D is ambiguous. Germline-derived CDR1 and CDR2 are MGHRA and YSYEKL. Trimming took off 6 bases at V and 2 bases at J, with 13 bases between the two ends. The CDR3 covers 15 residues. The CDR3 nucleotides read TGCGCCAGCAGGTATATGGGCAGGACTAATGAAAAACTGTTTTTT. It codes for CASRYMGRTNEKLFF.